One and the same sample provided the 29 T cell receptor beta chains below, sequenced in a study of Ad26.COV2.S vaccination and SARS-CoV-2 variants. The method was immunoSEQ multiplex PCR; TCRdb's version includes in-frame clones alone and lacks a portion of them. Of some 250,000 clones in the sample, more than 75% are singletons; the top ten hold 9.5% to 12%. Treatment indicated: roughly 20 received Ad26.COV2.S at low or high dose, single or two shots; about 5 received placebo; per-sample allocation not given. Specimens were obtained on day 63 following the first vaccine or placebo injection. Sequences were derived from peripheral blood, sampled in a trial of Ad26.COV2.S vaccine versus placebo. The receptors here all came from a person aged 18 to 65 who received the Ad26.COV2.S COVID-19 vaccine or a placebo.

The CDR3: CASSLGGGTYEQYF. The CDR3 region has the DNA TGTGCCAGCAGCTTAGGGGGGGGGACCTACGAGCAGTACTTC. V is TRBV7-2 and J is TRBJ2-7; the match to TRBD2 covers 7 bases. The CDR3 contains 14 residues. The ends lost 1 base at V and 2 bases at J; junction bases unmatched: 2. Looked up from germline, CDR1 is SGHTA and CDR2 is FQGNSA.

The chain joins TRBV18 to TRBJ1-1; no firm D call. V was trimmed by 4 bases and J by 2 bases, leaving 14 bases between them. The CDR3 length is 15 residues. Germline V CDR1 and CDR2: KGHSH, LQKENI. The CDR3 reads CASSRGSTVNTEAFF. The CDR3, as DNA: TGTGCCAGCTCACGAGGCAGCACTGTAAACACTGAAGCTTTCTTT. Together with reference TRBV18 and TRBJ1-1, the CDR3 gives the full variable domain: NAGVMQNPRHLVRRRGQEARLRCSPMKGHSHVYWYRQLPEEGLKFMVYLQKENIIDESGMPKERFSAEFPKEGPSILRIQQVVRGDSAAYFCASSRGSTVNTEAFFGQGTRLTVV.

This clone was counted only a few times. For the CDR3, the DNA is TGTGCCAGCAGCTTTGGACAGGGCCTCGCCTACGAGCAGTACTTC. Protein: CASSFGQGLAYEQYF. This sequence joins TRBV9 and TRBJ2-7, with 8 bases that match TRBD1. The V gene's germline CDR1 is SGDLS and CDR2 YYNGEE. Trimming took 4 bases from V and 2 from J; bases not matched to a gene: 8. The CDR3 covers 15 residues.

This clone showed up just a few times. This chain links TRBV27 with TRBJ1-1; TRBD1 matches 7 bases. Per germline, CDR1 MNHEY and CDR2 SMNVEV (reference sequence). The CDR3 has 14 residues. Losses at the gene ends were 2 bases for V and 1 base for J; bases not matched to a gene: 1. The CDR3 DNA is TGTGCCAGCAGTTTACGACAGGGGAACACTGAAGCTTTCTTT. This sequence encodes CASSLRQGNTEAFF.

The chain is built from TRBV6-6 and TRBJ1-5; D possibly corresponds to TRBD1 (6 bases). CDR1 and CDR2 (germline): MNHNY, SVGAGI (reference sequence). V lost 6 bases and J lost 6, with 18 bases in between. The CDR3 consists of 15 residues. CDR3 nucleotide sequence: TGTGCCAGCAGCTCCGGGACCCTCAGGGGTCAGCCCCAGCATTTT. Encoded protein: CASSSGTLRGQPQHF.

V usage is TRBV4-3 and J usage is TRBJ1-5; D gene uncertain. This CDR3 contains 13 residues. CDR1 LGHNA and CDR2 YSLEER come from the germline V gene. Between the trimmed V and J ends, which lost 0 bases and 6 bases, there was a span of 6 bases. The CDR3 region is CASSQDGRQPQHF. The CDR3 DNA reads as TGCGCCAGCAGCCAAGATGGCCGTCAGCCCCAGCATTTT.

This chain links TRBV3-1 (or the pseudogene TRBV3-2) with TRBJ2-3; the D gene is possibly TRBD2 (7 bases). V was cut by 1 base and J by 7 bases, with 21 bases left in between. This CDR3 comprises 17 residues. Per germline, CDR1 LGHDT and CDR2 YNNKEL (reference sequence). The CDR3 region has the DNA TGTGCCAGCAGCCAAGGGCCCCGGGGGGCGCACCCCTATACGCAGTATTTT. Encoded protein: CASSQGPRGAHPYTQYF.

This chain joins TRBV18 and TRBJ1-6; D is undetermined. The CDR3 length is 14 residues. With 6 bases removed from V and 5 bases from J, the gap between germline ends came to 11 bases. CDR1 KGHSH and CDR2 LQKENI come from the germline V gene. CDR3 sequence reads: CASSGKSDNSPLHF. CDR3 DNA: TGTGCCAGCTCTGGGAAATCGGATAATTCACCCCTCCACTTT.

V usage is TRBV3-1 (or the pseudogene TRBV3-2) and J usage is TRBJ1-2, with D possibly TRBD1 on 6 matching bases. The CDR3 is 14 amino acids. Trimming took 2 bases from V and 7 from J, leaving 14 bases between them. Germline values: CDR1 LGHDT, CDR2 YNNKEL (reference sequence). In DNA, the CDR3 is TGTGCCAGCAGCCAACCCGCGGGGGCAGGTGGCTACACCTTC. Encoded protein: CASSQPAGAGGYTF.

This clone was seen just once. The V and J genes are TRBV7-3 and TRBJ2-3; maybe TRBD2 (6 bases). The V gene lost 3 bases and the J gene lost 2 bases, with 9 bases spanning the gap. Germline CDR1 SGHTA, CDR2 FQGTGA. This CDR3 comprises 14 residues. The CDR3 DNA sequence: TGTGCCAGCAGCTTGGGACTGCCCACAGATACGCAGTATTTT. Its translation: CASSLGLPTDTQYF.

The CDR3 is CATSGGGTVNQPQHF. The CDR3 nucleotides are TGTGCCACCAGCGGGGGGGGGACCGTAAATCAGCCCCAGCATTTT. V and J are TRBV15 and TRBJ1-5; TRBD1 might be the D (5 bases). V shed 5 bases and J shed 4 bases, with 15 bases lying between them. The CDR3 spans 15 residues. In germline, CDR1 is LNHNV, CDR2 YYDKDF (reference sequence).

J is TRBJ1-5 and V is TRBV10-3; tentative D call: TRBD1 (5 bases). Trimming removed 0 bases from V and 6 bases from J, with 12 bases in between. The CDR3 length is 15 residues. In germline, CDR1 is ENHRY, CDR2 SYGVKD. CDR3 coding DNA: TGTGCCATCAGTGAGTCGGGAGGGCAGGGTCAGCCCCAGCATTTT. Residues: CAISESGGQGQPQHF.

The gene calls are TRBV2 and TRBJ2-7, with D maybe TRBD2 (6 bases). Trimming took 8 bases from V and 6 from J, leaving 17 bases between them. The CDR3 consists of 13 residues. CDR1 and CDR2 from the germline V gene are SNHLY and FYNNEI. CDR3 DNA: TGTGCCAGCGGAGGGGTCACGTCTCGCGAGCAGTACTTC. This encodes CASGGVTSREQYF.

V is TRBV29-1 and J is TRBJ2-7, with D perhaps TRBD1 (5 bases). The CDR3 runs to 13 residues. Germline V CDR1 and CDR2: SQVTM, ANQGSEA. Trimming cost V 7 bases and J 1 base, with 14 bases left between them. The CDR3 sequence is CSGGLGESYEQYF. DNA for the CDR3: TGCAGCGGGGGCCTAGGCGAATCCTACGAGCAGTACTTC.

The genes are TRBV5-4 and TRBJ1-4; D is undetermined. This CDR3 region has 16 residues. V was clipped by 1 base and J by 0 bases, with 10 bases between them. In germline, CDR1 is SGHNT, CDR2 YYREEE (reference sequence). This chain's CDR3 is CASSLSPASTNEKLFF. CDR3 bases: TGTGCCAGCAGCTTGTCGCCAGCCTCAACTAATGAAAAACTGTTTTTT.

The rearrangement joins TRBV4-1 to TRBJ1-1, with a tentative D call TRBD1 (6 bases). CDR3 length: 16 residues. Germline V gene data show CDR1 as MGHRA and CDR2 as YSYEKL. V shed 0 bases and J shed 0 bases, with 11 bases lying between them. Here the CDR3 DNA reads TGCGCCAGCAGCCAAGAGTTGGCAGGGGTGAACACTGAAGCTTTCTTT. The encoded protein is CASSQELAGVNTEAFF.

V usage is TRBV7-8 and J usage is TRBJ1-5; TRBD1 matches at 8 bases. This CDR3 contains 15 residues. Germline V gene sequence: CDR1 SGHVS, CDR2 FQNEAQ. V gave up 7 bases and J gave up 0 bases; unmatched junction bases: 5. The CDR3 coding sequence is TGTGCCAGCAACCCGGACAGGGTTAGCAATCAGCCCCAGCATTTT. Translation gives CASNPDRVSNQPQHF.

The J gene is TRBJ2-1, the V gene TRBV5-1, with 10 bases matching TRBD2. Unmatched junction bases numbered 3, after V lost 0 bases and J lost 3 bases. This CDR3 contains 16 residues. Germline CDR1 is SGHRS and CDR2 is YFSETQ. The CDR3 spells CASSLEAGGIYNEQFF. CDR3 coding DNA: TGCGCCAGCAGCTTGGAAGCGGGGGGGATCTACAATGAGCAGTTCTTC.

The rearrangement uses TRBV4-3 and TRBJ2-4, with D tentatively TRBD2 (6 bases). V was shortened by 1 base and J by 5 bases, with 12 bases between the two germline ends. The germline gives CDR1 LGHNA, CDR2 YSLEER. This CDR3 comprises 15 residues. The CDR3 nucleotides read TGCGCCAGCAGCCAAGGGCGTGGAGGGGAAAACATTCAGTACTTC. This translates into CASSQGRGGENIQYF.

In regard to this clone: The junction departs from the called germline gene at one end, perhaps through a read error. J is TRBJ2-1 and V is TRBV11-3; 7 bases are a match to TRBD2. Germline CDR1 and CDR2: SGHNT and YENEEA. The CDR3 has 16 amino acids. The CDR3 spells CASSSSATSSHNEQFF. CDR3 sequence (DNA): TGTGCCAGCAGCTCCTCCGCGACTAGCTCCCACAATGAGCAGTTCTTC. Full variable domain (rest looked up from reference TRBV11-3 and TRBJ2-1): EAGVVQSPRYKIIEKKQPVAFWCNPISGHNTLYWYLQNLGQGPELLIRYENEEAVDDSQLPKDRFSAERLKGVDSTLKIQPAELGDSAVYLCASSSSATSSHNEQFFGPGTRLTVL.

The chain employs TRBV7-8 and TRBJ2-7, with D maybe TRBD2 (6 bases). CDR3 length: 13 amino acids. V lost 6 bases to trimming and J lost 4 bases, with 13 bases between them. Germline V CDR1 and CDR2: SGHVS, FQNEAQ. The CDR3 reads CASSRGLSYEQYF. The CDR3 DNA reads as TGTGCCAGCAGTCGGGGACTTTCGTACGAGCAGTACTTC.

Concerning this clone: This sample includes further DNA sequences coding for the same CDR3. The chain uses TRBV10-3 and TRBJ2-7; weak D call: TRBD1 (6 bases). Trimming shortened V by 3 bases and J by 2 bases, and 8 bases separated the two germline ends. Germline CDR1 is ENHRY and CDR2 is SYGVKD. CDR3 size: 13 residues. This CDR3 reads CAISDRGAYEQYF. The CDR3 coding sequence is TGTGCCATCAGTGACAGGGGCGCCTACGAGCAGTACTTC.

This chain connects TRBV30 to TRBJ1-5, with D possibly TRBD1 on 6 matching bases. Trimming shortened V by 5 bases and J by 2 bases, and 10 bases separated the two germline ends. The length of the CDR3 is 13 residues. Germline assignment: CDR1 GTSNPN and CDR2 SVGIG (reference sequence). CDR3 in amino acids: CAWGRQGNQPQHF. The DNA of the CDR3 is TGTGCCTGGGGCCGACAGGGCAATCAGCCCCAGCATTTT. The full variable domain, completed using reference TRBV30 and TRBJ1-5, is SQTIHQWPATLVQPVGSPLSLECTVEGTSNPNLYWYRQAAGRGLQLLFYSVGIGQISSEVPQNLSASRPQDRQFILSSKKLLLSDSGFYLCAWGRQGNQPQHFGDGTRLSIL.

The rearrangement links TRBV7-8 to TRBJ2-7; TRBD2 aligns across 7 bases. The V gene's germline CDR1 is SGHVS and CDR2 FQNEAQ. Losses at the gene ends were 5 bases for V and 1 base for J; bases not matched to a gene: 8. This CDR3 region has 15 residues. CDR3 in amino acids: CASSALAVSSYEQYF. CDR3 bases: TGTGCCAGCAGCGCCCTAGCGGTCTCTTCCTACGAGCAGTACTTC.

The CDR3 sequence is CASSQRWGVNEQFF. DNA for the CDR3: TGTGCCAGCAGCCAGAGGTGGGGGGTAAATGAGCAGTTCTTC. The chain combines TRBV11-1 with TRBJ2-1; the D gene is possibly TRBD2 (6 bases). CDR3 length: 14 amino acids. Deletions cut 5 bases from V and 7 bases from J, with 15 bases between. Germline loops: CDR1 SGHAT, CDR2 FQDESV (reference sequence).

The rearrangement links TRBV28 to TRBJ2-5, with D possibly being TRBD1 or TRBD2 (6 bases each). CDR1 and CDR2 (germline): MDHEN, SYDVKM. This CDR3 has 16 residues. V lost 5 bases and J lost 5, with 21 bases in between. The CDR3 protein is CASSVSRGPGWETQYF. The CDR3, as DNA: TGTGCCAGCAGTGTATCCCGGGGGCCGGGTTGGGAGACCCAGTACTTC.

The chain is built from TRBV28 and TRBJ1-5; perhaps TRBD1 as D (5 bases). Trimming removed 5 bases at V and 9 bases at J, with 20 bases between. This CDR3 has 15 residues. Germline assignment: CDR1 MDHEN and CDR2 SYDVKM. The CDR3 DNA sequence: TGTGCCAGCAGTCTTGGGGGTTATAGGGATCGGCCCCAGCATTTT. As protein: CASSLGGYRDRPQHF.

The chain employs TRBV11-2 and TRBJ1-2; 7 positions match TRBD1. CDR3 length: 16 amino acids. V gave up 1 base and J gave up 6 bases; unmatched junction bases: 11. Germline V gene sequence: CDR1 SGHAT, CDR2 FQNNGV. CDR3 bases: TGTGCCAGCAGCTTAGGGGAGAAGGGGGCGATCCATGGCTACACCTTC. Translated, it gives CASSLGEKGAIHGYTF.

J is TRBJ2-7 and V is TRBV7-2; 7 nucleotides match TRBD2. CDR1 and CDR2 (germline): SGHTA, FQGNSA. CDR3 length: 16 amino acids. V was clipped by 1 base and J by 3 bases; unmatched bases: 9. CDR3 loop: CASSLVLGGTGYEQYF. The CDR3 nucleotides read TGTGCCAGCAGCTTAGTGCTCGGGGGGACGGGCTACGAGCAGTACTTC.